A selection of T cell receptor beta chains follows, all from one sample in a study of memory CD4+ T cells and cytomegalovirus serostatus. Repertoires were generated with immunoSEQ multiplex PCR, while TCRdb's copy carries only in-frame clones and drops some. Among about 82,000 clones, less than 90% were seen once, and the ten largest hold around 0.73%. What was sequenced was memory CD4+ T cells from blood. The receptors come from an adult in good health and CMV-seronegative. Each CDR3 is given with its conserved first and last residue. Fields, in order: D gene, clone size, V gene, J gene, CDR3 protein, CDR3 DNA. The D gene is left open where the match is weak. Clone size is given for some rows only: seen once, a few or many times, or a class if the clone is expanded.

NA	NA	TRBV2	TRBJ2-7	CASSEAPDRHPSSYEQYF	TGTGCCAGCAGTGAAGCGCCCGACCGACACCCTAGCTCCTACGAGCAGTACTTC
TRBD2	few	TRBV5-1	TRBJ2-2	CASSTSGVVAGELFF	TGCGCCAGCAGCACTAGCGGGGTTGTGGCCGGGGAGCTGTTTTTT
NA	NA	TRBV5-4	TRBJ1-6	CASSLSLQNSPLHF	TGTGCCAGCAGCTTGAGTCTTCAGAATTCACCCCTCCACTTT
NA	NA	TRBV30	TRBJ2-3	CAWSVVMGGFPDTQYF	TGTGCCTGGAGTGTAGTCATGGGTGGGTTCCCAGATACGCAGTATTTT
NA	few	TRBV30	TRBJ1-6	CAWSSDTNSPLHF	TGTGCCTGGAGTTCTGACACTAATTCACCCCTCCACTTT
TRBD1	few	TRBV9	TRBJ1-6	CASSVQGEMGSPLHF	TGTGCCAGCAGCGTTCAGGGGGAAATGGGGTCACCCCTCCACTTT
NA	NA	TRBV19	TRBJ1-1	CASSKRRTVGGNTEAFF	TGTGCCAGTAGTAAGCGGCGGACAGTGGGCGGGAACACTGAAGCTTTCTTT
NA	NA	TRBV5-5	TRBJ1-5	CASSLVPADQPQHF	TGTGCCAGCAGCTTGGTACCAGCCGATCAGCCCCAGCATTTT
NA	NA	TRBV6-1	TRBJ1-5	CASSEAQGSDQPQHF	TGTGCCAGCAGTGAAGCACAAGGATCGGATCAGCCCCAGCATTTT
NA	NA	TRBV4-3	TRBJ1-2	CASSQGPQGSNYGYTF	TGCGCCAGCAGCCAAGGCCCCCAGGGGTCAAACTATGGCTACACCTTC
NA	NA	TRBV6-5	TRBJ1-5	CASSADRATIRHF	TGTGCCAGCAGCGCAGACCGTGCCACTATCCGGCATTTT
TRBD1	NA	TRBV25-1	TRBJ2-6	CASMGQESSGANVLTF	TGTGCCAGCATGGGACAGGAGAGCTCTGGGGCCAACGTCCTGACTTTC
NA	NA	TRBV7-3	TRBJ1-2	CASRNSVTGVGYTF	TGTGCCAGCAGGAACAGCGTGACCGGGGTCGGCTACACCTTC
TRBD1	NA	TRBV5-4	TRBJ2-1	CASSPRTGFYNEQFF	TGTGCCAGCAGCCCCCGGACAGGTTTCTACAATGAGCAGTTCTTC
TRBD2	NA	TRBV27	TRBJ2-3	CASSPGGTRADTQYF	TGTGCCAGCAGTCCGGGGGGGACCCGGGCAGATACGCAGTATTTT
NA	NA	TRBV30	TRBJ2-7	CAWSVVQGGRYEQYF	TGTGCCTGGAGTGTGGTGCAGGGTGGACGATACGAGCAGTACTTC
NA	NA	TRBV7-2	TRBJ1-4	CASSPQGRRGVTNEKLFF	TGTGCCAGCAGCCCCCAGGGTCGCAGGGGAGTGACTAATGAAAAACTGTTTTTT
TRBD1	NA	TRBV29-1	TRBJ2-2	CSAMIQGAGELFF	TGCAGCGCGATGATTCAGGGGGCCGGGGAGCTGTTTTTT
NA	NA	TRBV28	TRBJ1-3	CASSLLTYRDGNTIYF	TGTGCCAGCAGTTTACTGACCTATAGGGACGGGAACACCATATATTTT
NA	once	TRBV30	TRBJ1-5	CAWSGGWDQPQHF	TGTGCCTGGTCTGGGGGATGGGATCAGCCCCAGCATTTT
NA	NA	TRBV18	TRBJ1-2	CASSPSGSDYGYTF	TGTGCCAGCTCACCATCCGGCAGCGACTATGGCTACACCTTC
NA	NA	TRBV30	TRBJ1-1	CAWETIGGVTEAFF	TGTGCCTGGGAAACCATCGGGGGAGTCACTGAAGCTTTCTTT
NA	NA	TRBV20-1	TRBJ1-2	CSASFPHTF	TGCAGTGCTAGTTTCCCCCACACCTTC
NA	NA	TRBV19	TRBJ1-1	CASSIRRATEAFF	TGTGCCAGTAGTATCCGCAGGGCGACTGAAGCTTTCTTT
NA	NA	TRBV28	TRBJ1-6	CASSLGGRISPLHF	TGTGCCAGCAGTTTGGGGGGAAGGATTTCACCCCTCCACTTT
NA	NA	TRBV30	TRBJ2-7	CAWRRTAPYEQYF	TGTGCCTGGAGGAGGACAGCTCCCTACGAGCAGTACTTC
NA	NA	TRBV14	TRBJ2-1	CASSRVGQHNEQFF	TGTGCCAGCAGCCGAGTGGGGCAACACAATGAGCAGTTCTTC
NA	NA	TRBV11-2	TRBJ2-3	CASSLGRAGLSTDTQYF	TGTGCCAGCAGCTTAGGTAGGGCGGGGTTAAGCACAGATACGCAGTATTTT
NA	once	TRBV5-6	TRBJ2-5	CASSHRRGPQETQYF	TGTGCCAGCAGCCACCGTCGGGGGCCACAAGAGACCCAGTACTTC
NA	NA	TRBV11-3	TRBJ2-2	CASSPPIGGPGELFF	TGTGCCAGCAGCCCCCCTATTGGGGGTCCCGGGGAGCTGTTTTTT
NA	NA	TRBV11-2	TRBJ2-7	CASSLLGGLVGEQYF	TGTGCCAGCAGCTTATTAGGGGGGTTGGTCGGCGAGCAGTACTTC
NA	NA	TRBV16	TRBJ2-7	CASSQSSSDPYEQYF	TGTGCCAGCAGCCAATCTTCGTCTGACCCCTACGAGCAGTACTTC
NA	NA	TRBV9	TRBJ2-2	CASSAYTGELFF	TGTGCCAGCAGCGCCTACACCGGGGAGCTGTTTTTT
TRBD1	NA	TRBV9	TRBJ2-1	CASSAGQGGEQFF	TGTGCCAGCAGCGCGGGACAGGGGGGTGAGCAGTTCTTC
NA	NA	TRBV7-6	TRBJ1-1	CASSRPGTEAFF	TGTGCCAGCAGCCGACCCGGCACTGAAGCTTTCTTT
NA	few	TRBV11-1	TRBJ1-1	CASSLELNTEAFF	TGTGCCAGCAGCCTGGAACTCAACACTGAAGCTTTCTTT
TRBD1	NA	TRBV7-9	TRBJ1-2	CASSSLPGQGASGYTF	TGTGCCAGCAGCTCCTTACCGGGACAGGGGGCTTCCGGCTACACCTTC
NA	NA	TRBV7-9	TRBJ1-1	CASSLAGTAGTEAFF	TGTGCCAGCAGCTTAGCTGGGACGGCGGGCACTGAAGCTTTCTTT
TRBD1	once	TRBV18	TRBJ1-3	CASSPNRGKSGNTIYF	TGTGCCAGCTCACCTAACAGGGGTAAATCTGGAAACACCATATATTTT
NA	NA	TRBV6-1	TRBJ1-2	CASSRMTGSNYGYTF	TGTGCCAGCAGTCGAATGACAGGTTCTAACTATGGCTACACCTTC